This T cell receptor (beta chain) stems from a study of blood T cell repertoires in COVID-19. TCRdb's copy holds only in-frame clones and misses some; the assay was immunoSEQ multiplex PCR. The data contain 400,000 to 450,000 clones, roughly 88% of them singletons. Germline V gene data show CDR1 as SEHNR and CDR2 as FQNEAQ (reference sequence). The CDR3 covers 16 residues. V lost 5 bases and J lost 6, with 19 bases in between. Material: peripheral blood. The V call is TRBV7-9, the J call TRBJ1-4; D is possibly TRBD1 (5 bases). The sequence was collected from a woman in her twenties or thirties with active or convalescent COVID-19. The CDR3 region is CASSHTGGGRYEKLFF. The CDR3 DNA reads as TGTGCCAGCAGCCACACCGGGGGAGGGCGGTATGAAAAACTGTTTTTT.